Listed below are T cell receptor beta chains from one sample, sequenced in a study of blood T cell repertoires in COVID-19. Method: immunoSEQ multiplex PCR; TCRdb's copy keeps in-frame clones and lacks some. The data hold around 120,000 clones, with approximately 70% observed a single time. Source material: peripheral blood. The source of these receptors is a human donor with acute or convalescent COVID-19. The donor label of this sample is uncertain. Both conserved end residues are part of each CDR3. A D gene is named only where the DNA matches it firmly. Clone size is given for some rows only: seen once, a few or many times, or a class if the clone is expanded.

d_gene | j_gene | abundance | v_gene | CDR3nt | CDR3aa
TRBD2 | TRBJ2-7 | few | TRBV13 | TGTGCCAGCAGCATCAATTCGGTTGGCGGGGGTAAAACCTCCTACGAGCAGTACTTC | CASSINSVGGGKTSYEQYF
- | TRBJ2-1 | - | TRBV6-4 | TGTGCCAGCAGTGTTCAGCGGTACAATGAGCAGTTCTTC | CASSVQRYNEQFF
- | TRBJ1-2 | - | TRBV11-2 | TGTGCCAGCAGCTTAGATCCACAGGGAGCAGGTGGCTACACCTTC | CASSLDPQGAGGYTF
TRBD2 | TRBJ2-5 | - | TRBV7-9 | TGTGCCAGCAGCCCCCTGGGGGCTAGCGGGGGCAAAGAGACCCAGTACTTC | CASSPLGASGGKETQYF
- | TRBJ1-1 | - | TRBV7-8 | TGTGCCAGCAGTATACATATGAACACTGAAGCTTTCTTT | CASSIHMNTEAFF
- | TRBJ2-1 | - | TRBV2 | TGTGCCGCCAGCAGTGAAGGAGGCTTAGTCAATGAGCAGTTCTTC | CAASSEGGLVNEQFF
- | TRBJ1-1 | few | TRBV19 | TGTGCCAGTAGTATGGTGGGATGGACAGTGGGCACTGAAGCTTTCTTT | CASSMVGWTVGTEAFF
- | TRBJ1-1 | once | TRBV18 | TGTGCCAGCTCACCAGGGACAACTTTTGGAGCTTTCTTT | CASSPGTTFGAFF
TRBD1 | TRBJ1-2 | - | TRBV28 | TGTGCCAGCAGTTACGGACAGGGCAACTATGGCTACACCTTC | CASSYGQGNYGYTF
- | TRBJ2-3 | - | TRBV13 | TGTGCCAGCAGCCCTGCCCAACCGACTCTAGCAGATACGCAGTATTTT | CASSPAQPTLADTQYF
TRBD1 | TRBJ2-5 | - | TRBV5-6 | TGTGCCAGCAGCTTGGCCCAGCTGACAGGGGGCGGACAGACCCAGTACTTC | CASSLAQLTGGGQTQYF
TRBD2 | TRBJ2-3 | - | TRBV7-9 | TGTGCCAGCAGCCACCCAGCGGGGGGGGTCACAGATACGCAGTATTTT | CASSHPAGGVTDTQYF
- | TRBJ1-1 | - | TRBV11-2 | TGTGCCAGCAGCTTGGACAGAATCGCTGAAGCTTTCTTT | CASSLDRIAEAFF
- | TRBJ2-7 | few | TRBV30 | TGTGCCTGGAACTACGGATCCTACGAGCAGTACTTC | CAWNYGSYEQYF
TRBD1 | TRBJ1-1 | many | TRBV19 | TGTGCCACCGCGGGACAGGGAGGTCGTTACGGTGAAGCTTTCTTT | CATAGQGGRYGEAFF